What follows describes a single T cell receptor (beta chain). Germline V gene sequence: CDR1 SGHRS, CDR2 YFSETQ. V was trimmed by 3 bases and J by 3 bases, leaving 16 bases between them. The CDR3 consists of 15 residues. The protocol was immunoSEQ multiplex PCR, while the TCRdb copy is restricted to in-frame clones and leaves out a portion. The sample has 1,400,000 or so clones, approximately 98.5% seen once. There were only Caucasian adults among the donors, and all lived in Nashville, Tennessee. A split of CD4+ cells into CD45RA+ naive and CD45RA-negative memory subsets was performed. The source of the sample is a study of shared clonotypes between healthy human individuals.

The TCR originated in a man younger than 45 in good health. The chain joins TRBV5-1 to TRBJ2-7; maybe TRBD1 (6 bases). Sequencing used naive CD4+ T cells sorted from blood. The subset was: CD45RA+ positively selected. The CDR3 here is CASSSGMGAHYEQYF. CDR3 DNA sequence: TGCGCCAGCAGCTCGGGCATGGGGGCACACTACGAGCAGTACTTC. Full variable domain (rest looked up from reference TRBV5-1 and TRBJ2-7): KAGVTQTPRYLIKTRGQQVTLSCSPISGHRSVSWYQQTPGQGLQFLFEYFSETQRNKGNFPGRFSGRQFSNSRSEMNVSTLELGDSALYLCASSSGMGAHYEQYFGPGTRLTVT.